This passage covers 32 T cell receptor beta chains from one sample sequenced in a study of graft-versus-host responses after intestinal transplantation (dated by TCRdb to the early 2020s). Library preparation used the immunoSEQ multiplex PCR assay. Held by TCRdb, this immuneACCESS table contains in-frame sequences only and omits some clones. Under half of the omission traces to an unresolved V gene where checked; the cause of the rest is unknown. The sample yields 80,000 to 95,000 clones; just over 90% were counted once. The ten largest clones add up to 2% of the sample. These TCRs are of unknown antigen specificity. The time point label, read with the paper, signifies: cells obtained before transplantation from donor or recipient. Sequenced material: unstimulated CD8+ T cells sorted from spleen or lymph node cells, taken before intestinal transplant. The receptor source for this set is a human donor who received an intestinal transplant.

V gene TRBV7-2 combines with J gene TRBJ1-1; D not resolved. In germline, CDR1 is SGHTA, CDR2 FQGNSA. The ends were cut back, 2 bases at V and 1 base at J, with 8 bases in the middle. The CDR3 spans 14 residues. This CDR3 reads CASSLTYGNTEAFF. In DNA form, the CDR3 reads TGTGCCAGCAGCTTAACCTATGGGAACACTGAAGCTTTCTTT.

J is TRBJ2-2 and V is TRBV29-1; D is unresolved. Germline CDR1 and CDR2: SQVTM and ANQGSEA. Trimming took off 5 bases at V and 1 base at J, with 8 bases between the two ends. The CDR3 runs to 13 residues. Here the CDR3 DNA reads TGCAGCGTTTTTTCAGAGAACACCGGGGAGCTGTTTTTT. It translates to CSVFSENTGELFF.

This clone was counted a few times. This rearrangement joins TRBV5-5 to TRBJ1-6; D not resolved. Germline-derived CDR1 and CDR2 are SGHKS and YYEKEE (reference sequence). V gave up 0 bases and J gave up 6 bases, with 7 bases separating them. This CDR3 is 14 amino acids long. The CDR3 DNA is TGTGCCAGCAGCTTGGATCTATTTAATTCACCCCTCCACTTT. This encodes CASSLDLFNSPLHF.

The chain employs TRBV6-6 and TRBJ1-1, with unresolved D. Trimming left V 5 bases short and J 5 bases short, with 9 bases between. CDR3 length: 12 amino acids. Germline V CDR1 and CDR2: MNHNY, SVGAGI (reference sequence). The CDR3 here is CASSQDMTEAFF. The CDR3 nucleotides are TGTGCCAGCAGTCAGGATATGACTGAAGCTTTCTTT.

This clone was recorded a few times. The chain employs TRBV6-5 and TRBJ1-6; D is perhaps TRBD1 (6 bases). Trimming stripped 6 bases from V and 7 bases from J, with 16 bases between. CDR1 and CDR2 from the germline V gene are MNHEY and SVGAGI. The CDR3 extends over 15 amino acids. The CDR3 DNA is TGTGCCAGCAGGCTGGGGGCAGGGTGGAATTCACCCCTCCACTTT. As protein: CASRLGAGWNSPLHF.

This chain connects TRBV9 to TRBJ1-2, with 7 bases identical to TRBD1. The length of the CDR3 is 13 residues. V lost 3 bases and J lost 8; bases outside the gene matches: 7. From germline, CDR1 is SGDLS and CDR2 YYNGEE. In nucleotides, the CDR3 is TGTGCCAGCAGCGCTGAGGGGGACAGCGGCTACACCTTC. This sequence encodes CASSAEGDSGYTF. Looking up the rest from reference TRBV9 and TRBJ1-2 gives the full variable domain: DSGVTQTPKHLITATGQRVTLRCSPRSGDLSVYWYQQSLDQGLQFLIQYYNGEERAKGNILERFSAQQFPDLHSELNLSSLELGDSALYFCASSAEGDSGYTFGSGTRLTVV.

The chain has TRBV11-2 and TRBJ2-7; the match to TRBD2 covers 9 bases. From germline, CDR1 is SGHAT and CDR2 FQNNGV. The CDR3 runs 15 residues. J gave up 6 bases and V 1 base, and 7 bases lay outside the gene matches. CDR3 region: CASSLVGGGAPEQYF. CDR3 nucleotide sequence: TGTGCCAGCAGCTTAGTTGGCGGGGGGGCCCCCGAGCAGTACTTC.

V is TRBV10-3 and J is TRBJ2-1, with 7 nucleotides matching TRBD1. Trimming at V came to 10 bases and at J to 7 bases, leaving 10 bases not matched to a gene. CDR1 and CDR2 from the germline V gene are ENHRY and SYGVKD. This CDR3 has 13 residues. CDR3 nucleotides: TGTGCCACCTGGACAGGTGGGGCGAATGAGCAGTTCTTC. As protein: CATWTGGANEQFF.

This sequence joins TRBV11-3 and TRBJ2-5; 9 bases line up with TRBD2. Germline values: CDR1 SGHNT, CDR2 YENEEA. The CDR3 totals 14 residues. The J segment lost 4 bases and the V segment lost 7 bases, leaving 7 bases of the junction unmatched. The CDR3 loop reads CASKGGGVLETQYF. In DNA, the CDR3 is TGTGCCAGCAAGGGCGGGGGGGTTCTAGAGACCCAGTACTTC.

This rearrangement joins TRBV4-1 to TRBJ1-6; D is unresolved. Germline V gives CDR1 MGHRA, CDR2 YSYEKL. The CDR3 has 16 amino acids. Trimming removed 0 bases from V and 1 base from J, with 7 bases in between. The CDR3 DNA reads as TGCGCCAGCAGCCAAGATCCCCCATCCTATAATTCACCCCTCCACTTT. Translation gives CASSQDPPSYNSPLHF.

This sequence joins TRBV4-1 and TRBJ1-5; D is perhaps TRBD1 (6 bases). CDR1 and CDR2 (germline): MGHRA, YSYEKL. Trimming cost V 1 base and J 7 bases, with 14 bases left between them. The CDR3 extends over 15 amino acids. Written as DNA, the CDR3 is TGCGCCAGCAGCCAAGTGGTGGGGGCTAGACAGCCCCAGCATTTT. It is translated as CASSQVVGARQPQHF.

The rearrangement links TRBV12-5 to TRBJ2-5, with TRBD1 identical over 9 bases. Looked up from germline, CDR1 is LGHNT and CDR2 is FRNRAP. The trim removed 0 bases at V and 3 bases at J, leaving 8 bases unmatched. This CDR3 region has 17 residues. The CDR3 DNA is TGTGCTAGTGGTTTGGTACCCGGGACAGGGATTGAAGAGACCCAGTACTTC. Amino acid sequence: CASGLVPGTGIEETQYF.

Of note for this clone: Distinct nucleotide sequences in the sample also encode this CDR3. The chain joins TRBV11-2 to TRBJ2-3; 7 bases agree with TRBD1. This CDR3 is built from 15 residues. J lost 1 base, V lost 1 base, and 2 bases had no gene match. Looked up from germline, CDR1 is SGHAT and CDR2 is FQNNGV. The CDR3 loop reads CASSLGTGGTDTQYF. In DNA form, the CDR3 reads TGTGCCAGCAGCTTAGGAACAGGGGGCACAGATACGCAGTATTTT.

The chain couples TRBV9 to TRBJ1-6; D ambiguous. Looked up from germline, CDR1 is SGDLS and CDR2 is YYNGEE. The V and J ends lost 4 bases and 9 bases respectively, with 11 bases between them. The CDR3 consists of 13 residues. CDR3 residues: CASSPDSSSPLHF. In nucleotides, the CDR3 is TGTGCCAGCAGCCCTGATTCGAGTTCACCCCTCCACTTT.

The CDR3 region is CASSSTGTSSYEQYF. CDR3 coding DNA: TGCGCCAGCAGCTCGACAGGGACAAGCTCCTACGAGCAGTACTTC. V usage is TRBV5-1 and J usage is TRBJ2-7, with 7 bases matching TRBD1. V lost 3 bases to trimming and J lost 0 bases; unmatched junction nucleotides: 6. The length of the CDR3 is 15 residues. CDR1 is SGHRS and CDR2 is YFSETQ in the germline V gene. The whole variable domain, remainder taken from reference TRBV5-1 and TRBJ2-7, is KAGVTQTPRYLIKTRGQQVTLSCSPISGHRSVSWYQQTPGQGLQFLFEYFSETQRNKGNFPGRFSGRQFSNSRSEMNVSTLELGDSALYLCASSSTGTSSYEQYFGPGTRLTVT.

The V call is TRBV4-2, the J call TRBJ2-1, with TRBD2 matching over 8 bases. This CDR3 contains 18 residues. Germline values: CDR1 LGHNA, CDR2 YNFKEQ. J gave up 2 bases and V 1 base, and 10 bases lay outside the gene matches. The chain's CDR3 is CASSQVGGGRGAYNEQFF. CDR3 coding DNA: TGTGCCAGCAGCCAAGTTGGAGGGGGGCGGGGGGCCTACAATGAGCAGTTCTTC.

This clone has a handful of counts. The J gene is TRBJ1-1, the V gene TRBV4-3; no clear D gene. This CDR3 has 15 residues. Deletions cut 0 bases from V and 2 bases from J, with 10 bases between. Germline V gene lookup returns CDR1 LGHNA and CDR2 YSLEER. The chain's CDR3 is CASSQDREANTEAFF. The DNA of the CDR3 is TGCGCCAGCAGCCAAGATAGAGAGGCTAACACTGAAGCTTTCTTT.

With respect to this clone: A read error may produce the germline difference seen at one junction end. This same CDR3 is encoded by further DNA sequences in the sample. CDR3 sequence reads: CASSRGGGGLSDTQYF. In DNA, the CDR3 is TGTGCCAGCAGCAGAGGGGGCGGGGGGCTATCAGATACGCAATATTTT. The rearrangement uses TRBV9 and TRBJ2-3; possibly TRBD2 for D (8 bases). CDR3 length: 16 residues. CDR1 and CDR2 (germline): SGDLS, YYNGEE.

V and J are TRBV5-8 and TRBJ1-2; D not certain. Germline CDR1 and CDR2: SGHTS and YDEGEE. This CDR3 has 17 residues. V dropped 4 bases and J dropped 4 bases, with 23 bases sitting between them. The CDR3: CASSGRWQATEIYGYTF. CDR3 sequence (DNA): TGTGCCAGCAGCGGCCGATGGCAGGCGACCGAAATCTATGGCTACACCTTC.

The chain uses TRBV4-3 and TRBJ2-7; TRBD2 matches at 10 bases. The germline V gene encodes CDR1 LGHNA and CDR2 YSLEER. This CDR3 comprises 15 residues. Trimming removed 1 base from V and 3 bases from J; junction bases left unmatched: 3. Here the CDR3 DNA reads TGCGCCAGCAGCCAAGGCCTAGCGGGGGACTACGAGCAGTACTTC. Protein: CASSQGLAGDYEQYF.

In this sample, this clone turned up once. The rearrangement links TRBV11-2 to TRBJ2-5; 9 positions agree with TRBD2. With the DNA end fitting TRBJ2-7 better, the J assignment may be wrong. CDR1 is SGHAT and CDR2 is FQNNGV in the germline V gene. The CDR3 spans 13 residues. The CDR3 protein is CASRYSGGYEQYF. The CDR3 DNA sequence: TGTGCCAGCAGGTATAGCGGGGGATACGAGCAGTACTTC.

The V call is TRBV4-3, the J call TRBJ2-1, with a tentative D call TRBD1 (5 bases). Germline V CDR1 and CDR2: LGHNA, YSLEER. Trimming removed 1 base from V and 2 bases from J, with 9 bases in between. This CDR3 region has 15 residues. The CDR3 loop is CASSQGRATYNEQFF. CDR3 bases: TGCGCCAGCAGCCAAGGCAGGGCTACCTACAATGAGCAGTTCTTC.

The rearrangement links TRBV7-9 to TRBJ1-1, with D hard to call. V lost 5 bases and J lost 3, with 10 bases in between. This CDR3 contains 13 residues. Germline values: CDR1 SEHNR, CDR2 FQNEAQ (reference sequence). The CDR3: CASSPLFDTEAFF. For the CDR3, the DNA is TGTGCCAGCAGCCCTCTTTTTGACACTGAAGCTTTCTTT.

The chain couples TRBV30 to TRBJ2-7; the match to TRBD2 covers 7 bases. Germline trimming cut 2 bases from V and 4 bases from J; bases unmatched to any gene: 5. Germline V gene data show CDR1 as GTSNPN and CDR2 as SVGIG (reference sequence). The CDR3 sequence is 13 residues long. As DNA, the CDR3 is TGTGCCTGGAGTATTTCCGGGGGGTACGAGCAGTACTTC. This encodes CAWSISGGYEQYF. The variable domain in full, completed from reference TRBV30 and TRBJ2-7, reads SQTIHQWPATLVQPVGSPLSLECTVEGTSNPNLYWYRQAAGRGLQLLFYSVGIGQISSEVPQNLSASRPQDRQFILSSKKLLLSDSGFYLCAWSISGGYEQYFGPGTRLTVT.

This rearrangement joins TRBV6-1 to TRBJ1-1, with D perhaps TRBD1 (6 bases). The CDR3 covers 13 residues. CDR1 MNHNS and CDR2 SASEGT come from the germline V gene. V was cut by 3 bases and J by 5 bases, with 10 bases left in between. The chain's CDR3 is CASSEGHTTEAFF. The CDR3 region has the DNA TGTGCCAGCAGTGAGGGACATACTACTGAAGCTTTCTTT.

The V gene is TRBV10-1, the J gene TRBJ2-5; 7 bases fit TRBD1. The ends lost 2 bases at V and 5 bases at J; junction bases unmatched: 5. This CDR3 is 14 amino acids long. Per the germline V gene, CDR1 is WNHNN and CDR2 is SYGVQD (reference sequence). The CDR3 spells CASSEGRGSETQYF. The CDR3 nucleotides read TGCGCCAGCAGTGAGGGCAGGGGGAGTGAGACCCAGTACTTC.

This chain links TRBV19 with TRBJ2-3; 8 nucleotides line up with TRBD1. J gave up 4 bases and V 10 bases, and 10 bases lay outside the gene matches. The length of the CDR3 is 14 residues. Germline lookup yields CDR1 LNHDA and CDR2 SQIVND (reference sequence). CDR3: CATAGQGGPDTQYF. DNA for the CDR3: TGTGCCACCGCCGGACAGGGAGGCCCAGATACGCAGTATTTT.

This chain links TRBV4-3 with TRBJ1-3; tentative D call: TRBD1 (6 bases). Deletions cut 0 bases from V and 6 bases from J, with 24 bases between. The CDR3 is 19 amino acids. Germline-derived CDR1 and CDR2 are LGHNA and YSLEER. CDR3 protein: CASSQEVLGGGFGENTIYF. The CDR3 region has the DNA TGCGCCAGCAGCCAAGAAGTTTTGGGAGGGGGGTTCGGTGAAAACACCATATATTTT.

The gene calls are TRBV27 and TRBJ1-1; weak D call: TRBD1 (5 bases). Germline assignment: CDR1 MNHEY and CDR2 SMNVEV (reference sequence). This CDR3 has 12 amino acids. Trimming pared 2 bases from V and 7 bases from J, leaving 8 bases between. DNA for the CDR3: TGTGCCAGCAGTTTACCGGGGGGTGAAGCTTTCTTT. This translates into CASSLPGGEAFF.

This sequence joins TRBV27 and TRBJ1-5; 10 bases agree with TRBD1. The ends lost 5 bases at V and 5 bases at J; junction bases unmatched: 9. Germline CDR1 is MNHEY and CDR2 is SMNVEV (reference sequence). CDR3 length: 16 amino acids. The CDR3 reads CASSLAGQGFDQPQHF. The CDR3 DNA reads TGTGCCAGCAGTCTTGCGGGACAGGGGTTCGATCAGCCCCAGCATTTT.

The chain carries TRBV14 and TRBJ1-2, with D unclear. CDR1 is SGHDN and CDR2 is FVKESK in the germline V gene. The germline V and J ends were trimmed by 2 bases and 4 bases, with 8 bases remaining between them. The CDR3 is 13 amino acids. CDR3 region: CASSQYVSYGYTF. The CDR3 nucleotides are TGTGCCAGCAGCCAATACGTTAGCTATGGCTACACCTTC.

The V and J genes are TRBV2 and TRBJ1-5; 8 nucleotides agree with TRBD1. CDR3 length equals 17 residues. The ends lost 7 bases at V and 0 bases at J; junction bases unmatched: 11. Germline V gene lookup returns CDR1 SNHLY and CDR2 FYNNEI. CDR3 sequence (DNA): TGTGCCAGCAAGACAGGACAGGGACCATATAGCAATCAGCCCCAGCATTTT. This translates into CASKTGQGPYSNQPQHF.